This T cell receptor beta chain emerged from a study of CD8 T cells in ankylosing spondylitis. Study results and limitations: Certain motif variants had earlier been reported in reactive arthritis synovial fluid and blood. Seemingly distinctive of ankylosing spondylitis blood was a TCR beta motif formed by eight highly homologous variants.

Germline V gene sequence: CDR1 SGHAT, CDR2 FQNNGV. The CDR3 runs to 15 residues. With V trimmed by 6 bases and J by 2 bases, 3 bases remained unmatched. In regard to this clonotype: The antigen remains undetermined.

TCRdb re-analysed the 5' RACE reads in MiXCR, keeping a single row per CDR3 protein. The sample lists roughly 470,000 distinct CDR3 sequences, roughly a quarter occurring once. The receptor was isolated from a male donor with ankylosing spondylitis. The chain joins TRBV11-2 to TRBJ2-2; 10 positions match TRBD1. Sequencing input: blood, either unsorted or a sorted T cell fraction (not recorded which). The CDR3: CASRKTGGNTGELFF. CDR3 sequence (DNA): TGTGCCAGCAGAAAGACAGGGGGCAACACCGGGGAGCTGTTTTTT. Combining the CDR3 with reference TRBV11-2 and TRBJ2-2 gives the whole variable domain EAGVAQSPRYKIIEKRQSVAFWCNPISGHATLYWYQQILGQGPKLLIQFQNNGVVDDSQLPKDRFSAERLKGVDSTLKIQPAKLEDSAVYLCASRKTGGNTGELFFGEGSRLTVL.